The rows below give T cell receptor beta chains drawn from one sample of a study of cytomegalovirus exposure and HLA in healthy donors. Libraries were prepared by immunoSEQ multiplex PCR; TCRdb keeps only in-frame clonotypes and omits some of them. The sample records about 130,000 clones, approximately 84% being singletons. Sequencing was done on a sample of PBMCs. The receptors shown here come from a boy aged 2-15 years in good health and CMV-seronegative. Each CDR3 is given with its conserved first and last residue. Each record gives: V gene, J gene, clone size, D gene, CDR3 protein, CDR3 DNA. D genes are given only for firm matches. Expanded clones get a size class; other rows say once, few or many, or leave the size out.

>TRBV5-6|TRBJ1-2|.|.
CASSPTQGRSGYTF
TGTGCCAGCAGCCCGACGCAGGGTAGGAGTGGCTACACCTTC
>TRBV5-4|TRBJ2-2|once|TRBD1
CASSSIRGHTGELFF
TGTGCCAGCAGCTCAATCAGGGGGCACACCGGGGAGCTGTTTTTT
>TRBV27|TRBJ1-5|.|.
CASSFRQGYNQPQHF
TGTGCCAGCAGTTTCCGGCAGGGCTACAATCAGCCCCAGCATTTT
>TRBV5-6|TRBJ1-1|.|.
CASRGQLNTEAFF
TGTGCCAGCAGGGGGCAGTTGAACACTGAAGCTTTCTTT
>TRBV11-3|TRBJ2-2|.|.
CASSRANTGELFF
TGTGCCAGCAGCCGCGCGAACACCGGGGAGCTGTTTTTT
>TRBV7-9|TRBJ1-1|.|TRBD1
CASSPDRVNTEAFF
TGTGCCAGCAGCCCAGACAGGGTGAACACTGAAGCTTTCTTT
>TRBV6-1|TRBJ2-3|.|.
CASRPGLVTDTQYF
TGTGCCAGCAGGCCGGGACTCGTCACAGATACGCAGTATTTT
>TRBV6-6|TRBJ2-1|.|TRBD2
CASTQPLAGGPGEQFF
TGTGCCAGCACCCAACCCCTAGCGGGAGGGCCGGGTGAGCAGTTCTTC
>TRBV7-8|TRBJ1-1|few|.
CASSLVGGNTEAFF
TGTGCCAGCAGCTTAGTGGGAGGGAACACTGAAGCTTTCTTT
>TRBV4-2|TRBJ2-1|.|TRBD1
CASSQDSRDRGTWGTLYNEQFF
TGTGCCAGCAGCCAAGATTCCCGGGACAGGGGGACCTGGGGGACCCTCTACAATGAGCAGTTCTTC